This T cell receptor (beta chain) was sequenced in a study of T-cell reconstitution after alpha-beta-depleted transplantation in children. This clonotype was counted between two and nine times. Its cognate antigen is unknown. As it was prepared, the TCRbeta library received unique molecular identifiers. TCRdb itself ran the PCR reads through MiXCR, one entry per CDR3 protein. This table holds more than 300,000 distinct CDR3 sequences, roughly 16% found once. General study results and limits: After transplant, high TCRbeta diversity at day 60 in some patients arose from surviving recipient T cells and thymic progenitors. Reportedly, alpha-beta T cells present about two months post-transplant originated from several hundred expanded clones of graft origin. T-cell counts and diversity at one year following transplant were attributed mainly to newly produced T cells.

The CDR3 extends over 14 amino acids. Trimming pared 2 bases from V and 6 bases from J, leaving 10 bases between. From germline, CDR1 is LNHDA and CDR2 SQIVND (reference sequence). This clonotype originated in a male patient aged 2-9 years who had a stem cell transplant for acute lymphoblastic leukemia, so the T cells may come from the graft donor. The chain joins TRBV19 to TRBJ2-2; no definite D call. This material consisted of PBMCs, mostly from graft donor cells, taken 360 days after TCRalphabeta/CD19-depleted stem cell transplant. For the CDR3, the DNA is TGTGCCAGTAGTATACCGGCTAACTCCGGGGAGCTGTTTTTT. Protein: CASSIPANSGELFF.